A single sample gave rise to the 24 T cell receptor beta chains below, sequenced in a study of technical replicates of blood from a handful of donors (dated by TCRdb to 2015 to 2018). To prepare the library, the immunoSEQ multiplex PCR assay was applied. The source is immuneACCESS, and TCRdb retained only in-frame sequences with V and J called. Part of the clones is not carried over; for the studies checked, unresolved V genes explain less than half of this, and the remainder is unexplained. The sample has tens of thousands of clones on record, about nine tenths of them singletons. Jointly, the top ten make up around 0.34% of the sample. Source material: T cells isolated from PBMCs. These receptors all stem from a human donor in good health.

The V call is TRBV19, the J call TRBJ1-2, with unresolved D. Looked up from germline, CDR1 is LNHDA and CDR2 is SQIVND (reference sequence). V was shortened by 6 bases and J by 7 bases, with 12 bases between the two germline ends. This CDR3 region has 12 residues. Here the CDR3 DNA reads TGTGCCAGTAGAGTATTAAGAGGTGGCTACACCTTC. Amino acid sequence: CASRVLRGGYTF.

The rearrangement links TRBV19 to TRBJ1-2; 8 nucleotides line up with TRBD1. The CDR3 is 15 residues long. Per germline, CDR1 LNHDA and CDR2 SQIVND (reference sequence). With V trimmed by 7 bases and J by 8 bases, 15 bases remained unmatched. CDR3 in DNA: TGTGCCAGTATCCCGGACAGGGAGGATCCTAGGGGCTACACCTTC. Translated: CASIPDREDPRGYTF. Complete variable domain (other parts from reference TRBV19 and TRBJ1-2): DGGITQSPKYLFRKEGQNVTLSCEQNLNHDAMYWYRQDPGQGLRLIYYSQIVNDFQKGDIAEGYSVSREKKESFPLTVTSAQKNPTAFYLCASIPDREDPRGYTFGSGTRLTVV.

The chain joins TRBV5-4 to TRBJ1-3; 8 positions match TRBD1. The germline V gene has CDR1 SGHNT and CDR2 YYREEE (reference sequence). J lost 7 bases, V lost 4 bases, and 10 bases had no gene match. The CDR3 runs 15 residues. CDR3 DNA: TGTGCCAGCAGCGACGGACAGGGATTTGGTAACACCATATATTTT. This encodes CASSDGQGFGNTIYF.

The chain couples TRBV19 to TRBJ2-2; TRBD1 agrees at 7 bases. The CDR3 is made up of 14 amino acids. V gave up 10 bases and J gave up 4 bases; unmatched junction bases: 9. Germline V gives CDR1 LNHDA, CDR2 SQIVND (reference sequence). CDR3 nucleotide sequence: TGTGCCACCCGGACAGGCGGTGGCACCGGGGAGCTGTTTTTT. It codes for CATRTGGGTGELFF.

The genes are TRBV4-1 and TRBJ2-1, with D possibly matching TRBD1 (6 bases). The CDR3 extends over 14 amino acids. With 0 bases removed from V and 8 bases from J, the gap between germline ends came to 11 bases. The V gene's germline CDR1 is MGHRA and CDR2 YSYEKL. The DNA for the CDR3 is TGCGCCAGCAGCCAAGAACAGGGATGGGATGAGCAGTTCTTC. Translation gives CASSQEQGWDEQFF.

This rearrangement joins TRBV19 to TRBJ1-1; 11 bases align to TRBD1. CDR3 length equals 16 residues. The germline V gene has CDR1 LNHDA and CDR2 SQIVND (reference sequence). V shed 1 base and J 4 bases; nucleotides not matched to a gene: 5. CDR3 in amino acids: CASSIGRTGGGTEAFF. CDR3 DNA: TGTGCCAGTAGTATAGGACGGACAGGGGGCGGCACTGAAGCTTTCTTT.

This chain joins TRBV27 and TRBJ2-1; a weak D match, TRBD2 (6 bases). The length of the CDR3 is 16 residues. Trimming pared 1 base from V and 9 bases from J, leaving 19 bases between. Germline values: CDR1 MNHEY, CDR2 SMNVEV (reference sequence). CDR3 bases: TGTGCCAGCAGTTTATTTTTAGGCGGGACGCACCTTGAGCAGTTCTTC. Its protein is CASSLFLGGTHLEQFF.

The chain recombines TRBV11-2 with TRBJ2-7; maybe TRBD2 (5 bases). The CDR3 consists of 13 residues. CDR1 and CDR2 from the germline V gene are SGHAT and FQNNGV. V was shortened by 4 bases and J by 3 bases, with 10 bases between the two germline ends. CDR3 region: CASSSGLGYEQYF. In DNA form, the CDR3 reads TGTGCCAGCAGCTCCGGACTCGGCTACGAGCAGTACTTC.

As regards this clone: A read error may produce the germline difference seen at one junction end. This chain joins TRBV30 and TRBJ2-1, with 9 bases fitting TRBD2. Germline V gene sequence: CDR1 GTSNPN, CDR2 SVGIG (reference sequence). The CDR3 runs 13 residues. The CDR3 region has the DNA TGTGCCTGGAGCCGGGGACTAGCCTTTTTCTTGATCTTC. It encodes CAWSRGLAFFLIF.

This sequence joins TRBV2 and TRBJ2-7, with TRBD2 matching over 12 bases. Germline loops: CDR1 SNHLY, CDR2 FYNNEI. CDR3 length equals 15 residues. Trimming cost V 4 bases and J 1 base; bases outside gene matches: 2. The CDR3 sequence: CASSGLAGVSYEQYF. CDR3 coding DNA: TGTGCCAGCAGTGGACTAGCGGGAGTATCCTACGAGCAGTACTTC.

J is TRBJ1-2 and V is TRBV6-5, with D possibly TRBD1 on 5 matching bases. In germline, CDR1 is MNHEY, CDR2 SVGAGI. V was cut by 6 bases and J by 8 bases, with 13 bases left in between. The CDR3 is made up of 12 amino acids. CDR3 residues: CASRLDKGGYTF. The CDR3, as DNA: TGTGCCAGCAGATTGGACAAAGGCGGCTACACCTTC.

J is TRBJ1-1 and V is TRBV9, with D possibly matching TRBD1 (5 bases). The CDR3 contains 15 residues. Trimming shortened V by 4 bases and J by 2 bases, and 15 bases separated the two germline ends. Looked up from germline, CDR1 is SGDLS and CDR2 is YYNGEE. The CDR3 nucleotides are TGTGCCAGCAGCTTAACCGACAGCCTTAACACTGAAGCTTTCTTT. Translation: CASSLTDSLNTEAFF. Variable domain in full (rest from reference TRBV9 and TRBJ1-1): DSGVTQTPKHLITATGQRVTLRCSPRSGDLSVYWYQQSLDQGLQFLIQYYNGEERAKGNILERFSAQQFPDLHSELNLSSLELGDSALYFCASSLTDSLNTEAFFGQGTRLTVV.

The J gene is TRBJ2-3, the V gene TRBV28; 9 bases fit TRBD2. J was trimmed by 0 bases and V by 3 bases; bases with no gene match: 4. Per the germline V gene, CDR1 is MDHEN and CDR2 is SYDVKM. The CDR3 totals 16 residues. This chain's CDR3 is CASSFLAGSSTDTQYF. For the CDR3, the DNA is TGTGCCAGCAGTTTCCTAGCGGGATCTAGCACAGATACGCAGTATTTT.

The chain combines TRBV19 with TRBJ2-2; 12 nucleotides match TRBD1. Germline CDR1 and CDR2: LNHDA and SQIVND (reference sequence). J was trimmed by 6 bases and V by 9 bases; bases with no gene match: 8. The length of the CDR3 is 15 residues. CDR3 loop: CASRVGTGGSGELFF. The CDR3 DNA sequence: TGTGCCAGCCGGGTCGGGACAGGGGGCTCCGGGGAGCTGTTTTTT.

This rearrangement joins TRBV30 to TRBJ1-2; D is uncertain. V was shortened by 2 bases and J by 4 bases, with 14 bases between the two germline ends. This CDR3 has 14 residues. Germline assignment: CDR1 GTSNPN and CDR2 SVGIG (reference sequence). CDR3 residues: CAWSYATPSYGYTF. In DNA form, the CDR3 reads TGTGCCTGGAGTTACGCCACTCCTTCCTATGGCTACACCTTC.

The V and J genes are TRBV6-5 and TRBJ2-7, with 8 bases matching TRBD1. Trimming removed 3 bases from V and 5 bases from J; junction bases left unmatched: 12. The CDR3 extends over 16 amino acids. CDR1 is MNHEY, CDR2 SVGAGI, per germline. The CDR3 nucleotides are TGTGCCAGCAGTTATGGCGGGTGGCAGGGGGCCGACGAGCAGTACTTC. Protein sequence: CASSYGGWQGADEQYF.

The chain links TRBV29-1 to TRBJ2-4, with 7 bases lining up with TRBD1. V lost 7 bases and J lost 2; bases outside the gene matches: 8. Germline lookup yields CDR1 SQVTM and CDR2 ANQGSEA. The CDR3 consists of 14 residues. This CDR3 is CSAPTGKSKNIQYF. For the CDR3, the DNA is TGCAGCGCCCCGACAGGGAAATCCAAAAACATTCAGTACTTC. Using reference TRBV29-1 and TRBJ2-4 for the parts outside the CDR3, the full variable domain is SAVISQKPSRDICQRGTSLTIQCQVDSQVTMMFWYRQQPGQSLTLIATANQGSEATYESGFVIDKFPISRPNLTFSTLTVSNMSPEDSSIYLCSAPTGKSKNIQYFGAGTRLSVL.

The V call is TRBV5-4, the J call TRBJ2-1; 14 bases match TRBD2. The CDR3 is made up of 15 amino acids. Trimming at V came to 4 bases and at J to 6 bases, leaving 3 bases not matched to a gene. Per the germline V gene, CDR1 is SGHNT and CDR2 is YYREEE (reference sequence). The DNA for the CDR3 is TGTGCCAGCAGCCGGGGACTAGCGGGAGCCAATGAGCAGTTCTTC. Its protein product is CASSRGLAGANEQFF. Full variable domain (rest looked up from reference TRBV5-4 and TRBJ2-1): ETGVTQSPTHLIKTRGQQVTLRCSSQSGHNTVSWYQQALGQGPQFIFQYYREEENGRGNFPPRFSGLQFPNYSSELNVNALELDDSALYLCASSRGLAGANEQFFGPGTRLTVL.

The chain uses TRBV30 and TRBJ2-7, with D possibly being TRBD1 (5 bases). The CDR3 has 13 amino acids. The V end lost 2 bases, the J end lost 5 bases, and 13 bases lay between the germline ends. The germline gives CDR1 GTSNPN, CDR2 SVGIG (reference sequence). The CDR3 sequence: CAWSIGAVHEQYF. CDR3 coding DNA: TGTGCCTGGAGTATAGGGGCGGTCCACGAGCAGTACTTC.

The gene calls are TRBV19 and TRBJ1-1; no firm D call. The V end lost 5 bases, the J end lost 3 bases, and 10 bases lay between the germline ends. Germline CDR1 LNHDA, CDR2 SQIVND (reference sequence). This CDR3 contains 13 residues. In DNA form, the CDR3 reads TGTGCCAGTAGTTCTCAGATCGACACTGAAGCTTTCTTT. It codes for CASSSQIDTEAFF.

This clone appeared once. This chain connects TRBV29-1 to TRBJ2-3; D call uncertain. The CDR3 has 12 residues. V was cut by 0 bases and J by 2 bases, with 3 bases left in between. From germline, CDR1 is SQVTM and CDR2 ANQGSEA. CDR3 protein: CSVEDLTDTQYF. In DNA, the CDR3 is TGCAGCGTTGAAGACCTCACAGATACGCAGTATTTT.

J is TRBJ1-3 and V is TRBV6-5; D is unresolved. Germline V lookup: CDR1 MNHEY, CDR2 SVGAGI. The CDR3 consists of 15 residues. V was trimmed by 1 base and J by 2 bases, leaving 9 bases between them. The CDR3 region is CASSYYRATGNTIYF. The CDR3 DNA is TGTGCCAGCAGTTACTACAGAGCCACTGGAAACACCATATATTTT.

The sample holds a few counts of this clone. The chain recombines TRBV30 with TRBJ1-2; 11 bases map to TRBD1. This CDR3 spans 15 amino acids. The trim removed 1 base at V and 3 bases at J, leaving 4 bases unmatched. CDR1 GTSNPN and CDR2 SVGIG come from the germline V gene (reference sequence). The CDR3 region is CAWSGGQGGHYGYTF. The CDR3 DNA follows: TGTGCCTGGAGTGGGGGACAGGGGGGACACTATGGCTACACCTTC.

V usage is TRBV5-5 and J usage is TRBJ2-1; TRBD1 matches at 9 bases. The CDR3 runs 14 residues. CDR1 is SGHKS and CDR2 is YYEKEE in the germline V gene (reference sequence). V shed 4 bases and J 4 bases; nucleotides not matched to a gene: 3. This CDR3 is CASSRGTGYNEQFF. The DNA of the CDR3 is TGTGCCAGCAGCCGAGGGACAGGGTACAATGAGCAGTTCTTC.